This is a list of T cell receptor beta chains from one sample in a study of blood T cell repertoires in COVID-19. Produced via immunoSEQ multiplex PCR; TCRdb's table is partial and in-frame only. The table records 72,000 or so clones, approximately 86% of them present only once. Sequencing input: peripheral blood. These TCRs come from a woman aged 55-69 years with acute or convalescent COVID-19. Both conserved end residues are part of each CDR3.

>TRBJ2-1|TRBV5-6
CASSSSLSPSSYNEQFF
>TRBJ1-1|TRBV6-6
CASSPPYLPRGTEAFF
>TRBJ1-2|TRBV12-5
CASGLTQGADGYTF
>TRBJ1-2|TRBV30
CAWRSPGGDGYTF
>TRBJ1-2|TRBV2
CANAGERNYGYTF
>TRBJ1-1|TRBV27
CASSLSKALNTEAFF
>TRBJ2-5|TRBV20-1
CSASSATGYQETQYF
>TRBJ2-1|TRBV6-6
CASSQTNNEQFF
>TRBJ1-4|TRBV19
CASSIATGMVGNEKLFF
>TRBJ1-2|TRBV5-4
CASSSSVANYGYTF